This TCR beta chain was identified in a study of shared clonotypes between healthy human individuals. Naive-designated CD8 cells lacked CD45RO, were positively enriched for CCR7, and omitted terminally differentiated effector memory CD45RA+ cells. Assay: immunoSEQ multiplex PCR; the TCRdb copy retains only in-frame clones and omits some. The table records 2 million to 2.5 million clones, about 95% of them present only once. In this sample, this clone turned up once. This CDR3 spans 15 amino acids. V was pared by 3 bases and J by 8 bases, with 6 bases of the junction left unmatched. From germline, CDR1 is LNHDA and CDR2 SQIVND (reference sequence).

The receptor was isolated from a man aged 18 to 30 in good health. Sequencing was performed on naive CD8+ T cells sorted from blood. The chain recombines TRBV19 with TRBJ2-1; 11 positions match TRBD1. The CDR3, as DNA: TGTGCCAGTAGTATGGGGACAGGGGGAATCGATGAGCAGTTCTTC. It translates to CASSMGTGGIDEQFF.